The 29 T cell receptor beta chains listed next were all sequenced from one sample in a study of blood T cell repertoires in COVID-19. TCRdb's copy holds only in-frame clones and misses some; the assay was immunoSEQ multiplex PCR. The top ten hold approximately 1.2% of the sample, which has some 150,000 clones, roughly 88% seen once. The sequenced sample was peripheral blood. These receptors were obtained from a man aged 60 to 69 who had recovered from COVID-19.

The chain recombines TRBV6-5 with TRBJ1-4, with a weak D call TRBD1 (6 bases). The V and J ends lost 8 bases and 4 bases respectively, with 17 bases between them. Germline CDR1 and CDR2: MNHEY and SVGAGI. This CDR3 region has 15 residues. The CDR3 sequence: CASSLYRDINEKLFF. In DNA, the CDR3 is TGTGCCAGCTCACTATACCGGGACATTAATGAAAAACTGTTTTTT.

The chain uses TRBV18 and TRBJ1-5, with D uncertain. CDR3 size: 14 residues. Per the germline V gene, CDR1 is KGHSH and CDR2 is LQKENI. V gave up 5 bases and J gave up 0 bases, with 8 bases separating them. In nucleotides, the CDR3 is TGTGCCAGCTCAACACAGCCTAGCAATCAGCCCCAGCATTTT. This encodes CASSTQPSNQPQHF.

The chain combines TRBV7-8 with TRBJ1-2; TRBD1 matches at 9 bases. This CDR3 is 15 amino acids long. The germline CDR1 and CDR2 sequences are SGHVS and FQNEAQ. The junction had 7 bases not matched to a gene; V was cut back by 1 base and J by 7 bases. This chain's CDR3 is CASSLVQGASGGYTF. CDR3 sequence (DNA): TGTGCCAGCAGCTTAGTACAGGGGGCCTCCGGTGGCTACACCTTC.

This chain uses TRBV5-1 with TRBJ2-3, with 8 positions matching TRBD2. Trimming cost V 3 bases and J 0 bases; bases outside gene matches: 6. CDR1 SGHRS and CDR2 YFSETQ come from the germline V gene. CDR3 length equals 16 residues. As DNA, the CDR3 is TGCGCCAGCAGCTCCGGGGGGGGGTTTAGCACAGATACGCAGTATTTT. Amino acids: CASSSGGGFSTDTQYF.

The chain uses TRBV29-1 and TRBJ2-5, with 10 bases matching TRBD2. CDR1 and CDR2 from the germline V gene are SQVTM and ANQGSEA. This CDR3 spans 15 amino acids. The trim removed 4 bases at V and 2 bases at J, leaving 7 bases unmatched. CDR3 DNA: TGCAGCGTTGTAGGGGTGGGACTAGCGCAAGAGACCCAGTACTTC. Translating gives CSVVGVGLAQETQYF.

The chain couples TRBV5-5 to TRBJ2-4, with TRBD2 as a possible D gene (5 bases). The V gene's germline CDR1 is SGHKS and CDR2 YYEKEE (reference sequence). The V gene lost 1 base and the J gene lost 3 bases, with 14 bases spanning the gap. The CDR3 has 16 residues. Written as DNA, the CDR3 is TGTGCCAGCAGCTTGCTTCAAGCGGTTGGCAAAAACATTCAGTACTTC. Translating gives CASSLLQAVGKNIQYF.

The rearrangement uses TRBV9 and TRBJ2-5; TRBD1 agrees at 12 bases. Germline V gene sequence: CDR1 SGDLS, CDR2 YYNGEE. With 2 bases clipped from V and 5 bases from J, the junction kept 4 bases outside the gene matches. CDR3 size: 15 residues. CDR3 loop: CASSVGTGGAETQYF. CDR3 nucleotides: TGTGCCAGCAGCGTGGGGACAGGGGGCGCCGAGACCCAGTACTTC. The full variable domain, its missing parts supplied by reference TRBV9 and TRBJ2-5, is DSGVTQTPKHLITATGQRVTLRCSPRSGDLSVYWYQQSLDQGLQFLIQYYNGEERAKGNILERFSAQQFPDLHSELNLSSLELGDSALYFCASSVGTGGAETQYFGPGTRLLVL.

This clone occurred once. The V call is TRBV7-9, the J call TRBJ1-2; TRBD1 matches 8 bases. J lost 4 bases, V lost 4 bases, and 5 bases had no gene match. The germline gives CDR1 SEHNR, CDR2 FQNEAQ (reference sequence). The CDR3 runs to 14 residues. The CDR3 spells CASSSAQGAYGYTF. CDR3 nucleotides: TGTGCCAGCAGCTCCGCCCAGGGGGCCTATGGCTACACCTTC.

This chain links TRBV5-4 with TRBJ2-3, with TRBD1 matching over 8 bases. V lost 6 bases and J lost 3; bases outside the gene matches: 15. Germline V gene sequence: CDR1 SGHNT, CDR2 YYREEE (reference sequence). The CDR3 spans 17 residues. CDR3 amino acids: CASTPSPDRVRTDTQYF. The CDR3 DNA is TGTGCCAGCACCCCCTCGCCGGACAGGGTCCGTACAGATACGCAGTATTTT.

The chain uses TRBV5-5 and TRBJ1-5, with TRBD1 as a possible D gene (6 bases). The CDR3 has 18 residues. Germline V gene data show CDR1 as SGHKS and CDR2 as YYEKEE (reference sequence). Trimming removed 4 bases from V and 1 base from J, with 21 bases in between. This CDR3 reads CASSPGQTSHISNQPQHF. CDR3 in DNA: TGTGCCAGCAGCCCCGGACAGACCTCACACATCAGCAATCAGCCCCAGCATTTT.

The rearrangement uses TRBV5-1 and TRBJ1-6; D unclear. CDR1 and CDR2 (germline): SGHRS, YFSETQ. Deletions cut 6 bases from V and 8 bases from J, with 12 bases between. The CDR3 extends over 13 amino acids. The CDR3 coding sequence is TGCGCCAGCATCCCAAGGGAGGATTCACCCCTCCACTTT. Translation gives CASIPREDSPLHF. The full variable domain, its missing parts supplied by reference TRBV5-1 and TRBJ1-6, is KAGVTQTPRYLIKTRGQQVTLSCSPISGHRSVSWYQQTPGQGLQFLFEYFSETQRNKGNFPGRFSGRQFSNSRSEMNVSTLELGDSALYLCASIPREDSPLHFGNGTRLTVT.

The CDR3 protein is CASSPPGGEQYF. CDR3 nucleotides: TGTGCCAGCAGTCCGCCTGGGGGGGAGCAGTACTTC. The gene calls are TRBV7-9 and TRBJ2-7; maybe TRBD2 (6 bases). The CDR3 spans 12 residues. V was cut by 6 bases and J by 7 bases, with 13 bases left in between. In germline, CDR1 is SEHNR, CDR2 FQNEAQ (reference sequence).

CDR3 in DNA: TGTGCCAGTAGTAGGGGATCCGGCCCGGGATGGACCGGGGAGCTGTTTTTT. It is translated as CASSRGSGPGWTGELFF. V usage is TRBV19 and J usage is TRBJ2-2, with D perhaps TRBD2 (5 bases). This CDR3 contains 17 residues. The V end was cut by 4 bases, the J end by 5 bases, with 20 bases between. CDR1 and CDR2 from the germline V gene are LNHDA and SQIVND (reference sequence).

V is TRBV5-4 and J is TRBJ1-4; TRBD1 matches 9 bases. Looked up from germline, CDR1 is SGHNT and CDR2 is YYREEE (reference sequence). This CDR3 is built from 15 residues. V lost 4 bases to trimming and J lost 5 bases; unmatched junction nucleotides: 6. CDR3: CASSTGTGWNEKLFF. CDR3 coding DNA: TGTGCCAGCAGCACCGGGACAGGGTGGAATGAAAAACTGTTTTTT.

V is TRBV3-1 (or the pseudogene TRBV3-2) and J is TRBJ2-7, with 10 positions matching TRBD1. CDR1 LGHDT and CDR2 YNNKEL come from the germline V gene (reference sequence). CDR3 size: 15 residues. With 4 bases clipped from V and 2 bases from J, the junction kept 5 bases outside the gene matches. DNA for the CDR3: TGTGCCAGCAGCCCATCGGGGACAGGGGCCTACGAGCAGTACTTC. It is translated as CASSPSGTGAYEQYF.

The rearrangement joins TRBV29-1 to TRBJ1-2; TRBD1 aligns across 8 bases. The J segment lost 6 bases and the V segment lost 3 bases, leaving 3 bases of the junction unmatched. In germline, CDR1 is SQVTM, CDR2 ANQGSEA. The CDR3 is made up of 12 amino acids. CDR3 protein: CSVDKTGDGYTF. As DNA, the CDR3 is TGCAGCGTTGACAAGACAGGGGATGGCTACACCTTC. The full variable domain, in which reference TRBV29-1 and TRBJ1-2 provide the parts outside the CDR3, is SAVISQKPSRDICQRGTSLTIQCQVDSQVTMMFWYRQQPGQSLTLIATANQGSEATYESGFVIDKFPISRPNLTFSTLTVSNMSPEDSSIYLCSVDKTGDGYTFGSGTRLTVV.

The chain couples TRBV5-1 to TRBJ1-1, with D unclear. Germline loops: CDR1 SGHRS, CDR2 YFSETQ. CDR3 size: 13 residues. V dropped 2 bases and J dropped 0 bases, with 5 bases sitting between them. As DNA, the CDR3 is TGCGCCAGCAGCTTAGAGATGAACACTGAAGCTTTCTTT. Encoded protein: CASSLEMNTEAFF.

The chain uses TRBV4-2 and TRBJ2-2; 13 nucleotides line up with TRBD2. The V gene's germline CDR1 is LGHNA and CDR2 YNFKEQ. The CDR3 extends over 17 amino acids. After removal of 3 bases from V and 5 bases from J, the junction contained 6 bases not matched to a gene. CDR3 bases: TGTGCCAGCAGCCACTATACTAGCGGGGGGGGAACCGGGGAGCTGTTTTTT. Protein: CASSHYTSGGGTGELFF.

The rearrangement links TRBV2 to TRBJ2-3; no clear D. This CDR3 spans 15 amino acids. Trimming left V 6 bases short and J 5 bases short, with 18 bases between. CDR1 and CDR2 from the germline V gene are SNHLY and FYNNEI. CDR3 region: CASSWVGSQEDTQYF. The CDR3 nucleotides are TGTGCCAGCAGCTGGGTCGGCAGTCAGGAAGATACGCAGTATTTT.

The V call is TRBV14, the J call TRBJ2-1; no clear D gene. The V end was cut by 1 base, the J end by 9 bases, with 10 bases between. The length of the CDR3 is 13 residues. Germline V gene sequence: CDR1 SGHDN, CDR2 FVKESK. The CDR3 DNA follows: TGTGCCAGCAGCCAAGGAGTAGTGAGTGAGCAGTTCTTC. Protein: CASSQGVVSEQFF. Full variable domain (rest looked up from reference TRBV14 and TRBJ2-1): EAGVTQFPSHSVIEKGQTVTLRCDPISGHDNLYWYRRVMGKEIKFLLHFVKESKQDESGMPNNRFLAERTGGTYSTLKVQPAELEDSGVYFCASSQGVVSEQFFGPGTRLTVL.

The gene calls are TRBV27 and TRBJ1-5; 7 positions match TRBD1. This CDR3 is built from 15 residues. Germline assignment: CDR1 MNHEY and CDR2 SMNVEV (reference sequence). Unmatched junction bases numbered 14, after V lost 6 bases and J lost 9 bases. The CDR3 spells CASRPPGQPRGPQHF. CDR3 sequence (DNA): TGTGCCAGCAGACCTCCGGGACAGCCGCGAGGGCCCCAGCATTTT.

This chain uses TRBV7-9 with TRBJ2-3, with TRBD1 identical over 9 bases. CDR3 length: 15 amino acids. V shed 5 bases and J 5 bases; nucleotides not matched to a gene: 8. Looked up from germline, CDR1 is SEHNR and CDR2 is FQNEAQ (reference sequence). The DNA for the CDR3 is TGTGCCAGCAGCGTGGGACAGGGCGAGGGAGATACGCAGTATTTT. Protein: CASSVGQGEGDTQYF.

V gene TRBV6-1 combines with J gene TRBJ1-2; the D gene is possibly TRBD1 (6 bases). Trimming shortened V by 3 bases and J by 5 bases, and 10 bases separated the two germline ends. This CDR3 is built from 13 residues. Looked up from germline, CDR1 is MNHNS and CDR2 is SASEGT. The CDR3 spells CASSETQGYGYTF. The CDR3 nucleotides read TGTGCCAGCAGTGAGACACAGGGATATGGCTACACCTTC.

As DNA, the CDR3 is TGCAGCGTTGACGAGACTTCATATGGCTACACCTTC. This gives the protein CSVDETSYGYTF. V is TRBV29-1 and J is TRBJ1-2; D uncertain. Germline-derived CDR1 and CDR2 are SQVTM and ANQGSEA. V was clipped by 3 bases and J by 5 bases, with 10 bases between them. The CDR3 is 12 amino acids.

The chain has TRBV5-6 and TRBJ1-5; 7 nucleotides line up with TRBD1. V shed 6 bases, J shed 4 bases, and the junction held 10 bases outside the gene matches. Germline V gene lookup returns CDR1 SGHDT and CDR2 YYEEEE. CDR3 length equals 15 residues. This CDR3 reads CASTRGVNINQPQHF. CDR3 bases: TGTGCCAGCACCAGGGGGGTCAACATTAATCAGCCCCAGCATTTT.

The rearrangement links TRBV7-6 to TRBJ2-2; no firm D call. This CDR3 has 16 amino acids. The germline V gene encodes CDR1 SGHVS and CDR2 FNYEAQ. Trimming removed 4 bases at V and 1 base at J, with 13 bases between. CDR3 coding DNA: TGTGCCAGCAGCTCCCCGACTCACTTGAACACCGGGGAGCTGTTTTTT. It yields the protein CASSSPTHLNTGELFF.

The chain employs TRBV19 and TRBJ2-7; D is perhaps TRBD1 (6 bases). Per germline, CDR1 LNHDA and CDR2 SQIVND (reference sequence). CDR3 length: 13 amino acids. Trimming left V 6 bases short and J 1 base short, with 10 bases between. DNA for the CDR3: TGTGCCAGTAGCCTGGACAGTTCCTACGAGCAGTACTTC. This gives the protein CASSLDSSYEQYF.

The sample holds one count of this clone. This chain links TRBV29-1 with TRBJ2-3, with 7 bases matching TRBD2. V shed 3 bases and J 4 bases; nucleotides not matched to a gene: 10. The CDR3 is made up of 15 amino acids. The germline CDR1 and CDR2 sequences are SQVTM and ANQGSEA. This CDR3 is CSVEGSGWGSDTQYF. In DNA, the CDR3 is TGCAGCGTTGAGGGTAGCGGGTGGGGCTCAGATACGCAGTATTTT.

The chain is built from TRBV19 and TRBJ1-1; the D is unclear. The germline V gene has CDR1 LNHDA and CDR2 SQIVND (reference sequence). There are 14 residues in the CDR3. Trimming left V 7 bases short and J 1 base short, with 13 bases between. CDR3 bases: TGTGCCAGTACCCCGCCACGGGAGAACACTGAAGCTTTCTTT. This encodes CASTPPRENTEAFF.